These T cell receptor beta chains were read from a single sample in a study of blood T cell repertoires in COVID-19. The protocol was immunoSEQ multiplex PCR, while the TCRdb copy is restricted to in-frame clones and leaves out a portion. The repertoire holds some 150,000 clones, with around 80% as singletons. Sequences were obtained from peripheral blood. The receptors here all came from a man in his sixties with acute or convalescent COVID-19. Each CDR3 is given with its conserved first and last residue. Each record gives: V gene, J gene, D gene, CDR3 protein, CDR3 DNA. The D gene is left open where the match is weak.

TRBV18	TRBJ2-7	TRBD2	CASSPIAGSYEQYF	TGTGCCAGCTCACCGATAGCGGGTTCCTACGAGCAGTACTTC
TRBV2	TRBJ1-1	-	CASTFSETNTEAFF	TGTGCCAGCACCTTCTCGGAGACCAACACTGAAGCTTTCTTT
TRBV9	TRBJ1-1	-	CASSPTGMNTEAFF	TGTGCCAGCAGCCCAACAGGGATGAACACTGAAGCTTTCTTT
TRBV6-2/TRBV6-3	TRBJ1-1	-	CASSYTGWNTEAFF	TGTGCCAGCAGTTACACGGGGTGGAACACTGAAGCTTTCTTT
TRBV5-1	TRBJ2-5	TRBD2	CASRLGGGIKETQYF	TGCGCCAGCAGACTCGGGGGAGGGATAAAAGAGACCCAGTACTTC
TRBV5-1	TRBJ2-5	TRBD2	CASSSGTSGAETQYF	TGCGCCAGCAGTTCCGGGACTAGCGGGGCGGAGACCCAGTACTTC
TRBV6-5	TRBJ1-1	TRBD1	CASSYSRGQAREAFF	TGTGCCAGCAGTTACTCTCGGGGACAGGCGCGGGAAGCTTTCTTT
TRBV30	TRBJ1-4	TRBD1	CAWSRTGGDEKLFF	TGTGCCTGGAGTCGGACAGGGGGGGATGAAAAACTGTTTTTT
TRBV10-3	TRBJ1-2	-	CAISESAGFYGYTF	TGTGCCATCAGTGAATCGGCCGGGTTCTATGGCTACACCTTC
TRBV5-4	TRBJ2-3	TRBD2	CASSFPASGGPGDTQYF	TGTGCCAGCAGCTTTCCGGCTAGCGGGGGGCCGGGAGATACGCAGTATTTT
TRBV10-3	TRBJ1-2	-	CAISRGGDGYTF	TGTGCCATCAGTAGGGGCGGTGATGGCTACACCTTC
TRBV28	TRBJ2-7	-	CASRAPQASYEQYF	TGTGCCAGCCGAGCCCCCCAGGCCTCCTACGAGCAGTACTTC
TRBV9	TRBJ2-1	TRBD2	CASSEEIAGGAQSSYNEQFF	TGTGCCAGCAGCGAGGAGATAGCGGGGGGCGCGCAGAGCTCCTACAATGAGCAGTTCTTC